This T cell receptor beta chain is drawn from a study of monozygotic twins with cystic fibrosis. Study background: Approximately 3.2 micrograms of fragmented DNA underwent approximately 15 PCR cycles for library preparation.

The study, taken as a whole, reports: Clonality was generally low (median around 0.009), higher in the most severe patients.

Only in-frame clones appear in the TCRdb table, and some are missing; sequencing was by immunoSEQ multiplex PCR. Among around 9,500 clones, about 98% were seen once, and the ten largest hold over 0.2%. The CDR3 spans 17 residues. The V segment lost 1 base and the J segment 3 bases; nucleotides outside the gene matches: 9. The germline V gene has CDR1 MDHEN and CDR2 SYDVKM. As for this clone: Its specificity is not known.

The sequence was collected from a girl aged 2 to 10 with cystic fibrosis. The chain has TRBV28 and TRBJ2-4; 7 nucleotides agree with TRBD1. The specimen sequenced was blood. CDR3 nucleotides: TGTGCCAGCAGTTTATCCTTACTCCGGACAGGCAAAAACATTCAGTACTTC. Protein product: CASSLSLLRTGKNIQYF.